The clone carrying this T cell receptor (beta chain) was found many times. Its antigen is currently unknown. TCRdb reprocessed the 5' RACE reads via MiXCR and lists one record per CDR3 protein. Among about 340,000 distinct CDR3 sequences listed, 20% to 25% were seen once. These data originate in a study of T-cell memory formation after mild COVID-19. Study-wide results and caveats: CD4/CD8 balance held among clones contracting day 15 to 85, and later expanders leaned CD4+.

The CDR3 runs to 14 residues. The ends were cut back, 6 bases at V and 1 base at J, with 12 bases in the middle. The clonotype originates from a man aged 18 to 35 who had mild COVID-19 (a few samples of this study predate the infection). Cell type and time point are not known. The chain uses TRBV12-3 or TRBV12-4 and TRBJ2-5; maybe TRBD1 (6 bases). What was sequenced was PBMCs or a T cell subset sorted from them (not recorded which). The CDR3 here is CASSLGQIQETQYF. In DNA, the CDR3 is TGTGCCAGCAGCCTTGGACAGATCCAAGAGACCCAGTACTTC.